This T cell receptor beta chain was documented in a study of shared clonotypes between healthy human individuals. Data came from immunoSEQ multiplex PCR; TCRdb stores just in-frame clones and leaves some out. The sample includes about 2.2 million clones, about 93% of them seen just once. This CDR3 region has 12 residues. The germline gives CDR1 MDHEN, CDR2 SYDVKM. The ends were cut back, 2 bases at V and 3 bases at J, with 5 bases in the middle. Naive CD8 isolation took CD45RO-negative cells positively selected for CCR7 and excluded terminally differentiated effector memory CD45RA+ cells. With regard to this clone: Other DNA sequences in the same sample also yield this CDR3.

The V gene is TRBV28, the J gene TRBJ2-7; D gene ambiguous. Sample: naive CD8+ T cells from PBMCs. The clonotype was recovered from a man between 18 and 29 years old in good health. Some clones in this sample may be carry-over from other donors' samples. The CDR3 protein is CASSLVFYEQYF. In nucleotides, the CDR3 is TGTGCCAGCAGTTTAGTTTTCTACGAGCAGTACTTC.